A single TCR beta chain is shown here with its context. The sample is drawn from a study of TIL therapy for anti-PD-1-resistant metastatic lung cancer. Study details: Tumors had a median PD-L1 proportion score of 4.5% to 7%. Tumors carried a median about 1.4 non-synonymous mutations per megabase.

Germline assignment: CDR1 KGHSH and CDR2 LQKENI. CDR3 size: 18 residues. V lost 6 bases, J lost 4 bases, and 27 bases lay in between. Time point denoted: pre-treatment sample, taken before nivolumab and TIL therapy. The libraries were made with immunoSEQ v3. Survey-level samples got approximately 1.8 million read pairs; deep-level samples got about 5-6 million. Profiling relied on immunoSEQ multiplex PCR, and the TCRdb table lists in-frame clones only, not all of them. This table has around 15,000 clones, about 82% appearing once. Source: blood, taken at baseline. The source is a person between 25 and 79 years old with non-small cell lung cancer. The chain employs TRBV18 and TRBJ1-1; D possibly corresponds to TRBD1 (6 bases). In DNA, the CDR3 is TGTGCCAGCTCCTCCTACAGCCGGATCGGGGTCAGGGGCACTGAAGCTTTCTTT. Its protein product is CASSSYSRIGVRGTEAFF. The entire variable domain, with the rest obtained from reference TRBV18 and TRBJ1-1, is as follows: NAGVMQNPRHLVRRRGQEARLRCSPMKGHSHVYWYRQLPEEGLKFMVYLQKENIIDESGMPKERFSAEFPKEGPSILRIQQVVRGDSAAYFCASSSYSRIGVRGTEAFFGQGTRLTVV.